This T cell receptor beta chain was identified in a study of blood T cell repertoires in COVID-19. About the study: Acute-phase and convalescent COVID-19 samples originated in the United States, Italy and Spain.

V lost 3 bases and J 9 bases, leaving 9 bases between the germline ends. There are 12 residues in the CDR3. The repertoire was sequenced with immunoSEQ multiplex PCR; TCRdb's copy has only in-frame clones and lacks some. Of fewer than 150,000 clones detected, 87% appear once; the ten largest clones hold 25% to 35%. This clone was seen only a few times. The source material was peripheral blood. The source of this sequence is a woman aged 70-85 years with acute or convalescent COVID-19. This chain uses TRBV12-3 or TRBV12-4 with TRBJ1-3, with D uncertain. For the CDR3, the DNA is TGTGCCAGCAGTTTCGCGGTTGGCACCATATATTTT. Translation gives CASSFAVGTIYF.